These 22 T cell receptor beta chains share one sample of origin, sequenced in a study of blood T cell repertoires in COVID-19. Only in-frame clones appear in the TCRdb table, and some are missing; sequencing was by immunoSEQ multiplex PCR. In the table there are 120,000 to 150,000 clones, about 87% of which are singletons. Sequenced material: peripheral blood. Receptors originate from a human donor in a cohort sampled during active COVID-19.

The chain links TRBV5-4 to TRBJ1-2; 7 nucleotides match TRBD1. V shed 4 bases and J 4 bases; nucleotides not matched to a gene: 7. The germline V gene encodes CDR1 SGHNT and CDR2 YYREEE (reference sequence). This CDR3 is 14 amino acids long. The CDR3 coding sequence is TGTGCCAGCAGCCCTCGACAGGGTCCCTATGGCTACACCTTC. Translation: CASSPRQGPYGYTF.

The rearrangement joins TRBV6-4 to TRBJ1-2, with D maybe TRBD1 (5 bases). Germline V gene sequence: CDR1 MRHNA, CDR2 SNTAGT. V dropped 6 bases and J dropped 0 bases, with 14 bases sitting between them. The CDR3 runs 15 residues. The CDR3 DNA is TGTGCCAGCAGCGCCCGGGGGGGAGCTAACTATGGCTACACCTTC. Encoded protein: CASSARGGANYGYTF.

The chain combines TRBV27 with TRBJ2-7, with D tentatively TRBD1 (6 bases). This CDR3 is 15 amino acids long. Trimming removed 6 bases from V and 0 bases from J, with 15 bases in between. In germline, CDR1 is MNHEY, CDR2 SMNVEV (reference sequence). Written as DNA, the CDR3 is TGTGCCAGCAGACTCAGGGGAACCAGCTCCTACGAGCAGTACTTC. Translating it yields CASRLRGTSSYEQYF.

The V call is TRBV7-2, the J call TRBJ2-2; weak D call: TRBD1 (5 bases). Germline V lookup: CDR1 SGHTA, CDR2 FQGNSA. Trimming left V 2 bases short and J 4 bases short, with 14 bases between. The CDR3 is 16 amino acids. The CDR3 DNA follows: TGTGCCAGCAGCTTATCCCCAGGGTTAACCACCGGGGAGCTGTTTTTT. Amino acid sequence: CASSLSPGLTTGELFF. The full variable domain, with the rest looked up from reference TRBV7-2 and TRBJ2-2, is GAGVSQSPSNKVTEKGKDVELRCDPISGHTALYWYRQSLGQGLEFLIYFQGNSAPDKSGLPSDRFSAERTGGSVSTLTIQRTQQEDSAVYLCASSLSPGLTTGELFFGEGSRLTVL.

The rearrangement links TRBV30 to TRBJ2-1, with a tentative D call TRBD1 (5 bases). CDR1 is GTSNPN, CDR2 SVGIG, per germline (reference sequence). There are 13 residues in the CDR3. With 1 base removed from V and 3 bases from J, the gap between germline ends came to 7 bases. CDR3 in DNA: TGTGCCTGGAGTGACCAGGGCTACAATGAGCAGTTCTTC. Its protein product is CAWSDQGYNEQFF.

CDR3 sequence (DNA): TGCACCAGCAGCCAAGGGGCGTTGGACAGGGGGCGGGCGGTCAATCAGCCCCAGCATTTT. This gives the protein CTSSQGALDRGRAVNQPQHF. This chain uses TRBV1 with TRBJ1-5; TRBD1, the D gene given by the table, was not confirmed from the DNA. TRBV1 is a known pseudogene. The CDR3 is 20 amino acids.

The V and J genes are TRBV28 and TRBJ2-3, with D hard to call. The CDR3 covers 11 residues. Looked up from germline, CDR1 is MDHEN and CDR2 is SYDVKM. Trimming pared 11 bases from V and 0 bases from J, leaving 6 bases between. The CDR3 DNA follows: TGTGCCGTCAGGAGCACAGATACGCAGTATTTT. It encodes CAVRSTDTQYF.

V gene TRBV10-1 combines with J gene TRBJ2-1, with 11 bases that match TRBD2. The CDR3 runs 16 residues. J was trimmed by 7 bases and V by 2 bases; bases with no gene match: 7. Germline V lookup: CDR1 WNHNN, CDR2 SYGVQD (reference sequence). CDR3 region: CASSEKTSGARNEQFF. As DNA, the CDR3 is TGCGCCAGCAGTGAGAAGACTAGCGGGGCGAGGAATGAGCAGTTCTTC.

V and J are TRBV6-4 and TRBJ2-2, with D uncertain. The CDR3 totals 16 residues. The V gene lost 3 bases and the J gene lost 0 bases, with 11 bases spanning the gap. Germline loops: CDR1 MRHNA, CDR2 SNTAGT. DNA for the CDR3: TGTGCCAGCAGTGAGTGGGCAGACGCGAACACCGGGGAGCTGTTTTTT. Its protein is CASSEWADANTGELFF.

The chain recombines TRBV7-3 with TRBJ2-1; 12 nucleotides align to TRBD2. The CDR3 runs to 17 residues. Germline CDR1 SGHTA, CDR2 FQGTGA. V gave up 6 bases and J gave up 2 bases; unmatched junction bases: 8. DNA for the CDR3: TGTGCCAGCAGGGGTGGACTAGCGGGGCGAACCTACAATGAGCAGTTCTTC. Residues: CASRGGLAGRTYNEQFF.

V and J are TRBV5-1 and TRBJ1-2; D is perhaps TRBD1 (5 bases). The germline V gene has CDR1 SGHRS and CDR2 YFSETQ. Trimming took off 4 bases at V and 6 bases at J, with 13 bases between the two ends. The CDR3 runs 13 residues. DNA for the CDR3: TGCGCCAGCAGCCGCCGACAGCGGGATGGCTACACCTTC. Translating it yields CASSRRQRDGYTF.

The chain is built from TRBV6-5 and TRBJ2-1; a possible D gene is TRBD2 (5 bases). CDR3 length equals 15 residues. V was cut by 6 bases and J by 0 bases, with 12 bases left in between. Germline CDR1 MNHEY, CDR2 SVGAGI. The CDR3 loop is CASSPDSSSYNEQFF. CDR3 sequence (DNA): TGTGCCAGCAGCCCGGACTCGAGCTCCTACAATGAGCAGTTCTTC.

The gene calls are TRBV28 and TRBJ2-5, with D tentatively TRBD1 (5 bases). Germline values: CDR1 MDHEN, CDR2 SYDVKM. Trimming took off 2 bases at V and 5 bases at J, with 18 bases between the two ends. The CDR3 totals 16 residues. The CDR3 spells CASSLIPLVSGETQYF. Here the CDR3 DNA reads TGTGCCAGCAGTTTAATCCCCCTCGTCTCAGGGGAGACCCAGTACTTC.

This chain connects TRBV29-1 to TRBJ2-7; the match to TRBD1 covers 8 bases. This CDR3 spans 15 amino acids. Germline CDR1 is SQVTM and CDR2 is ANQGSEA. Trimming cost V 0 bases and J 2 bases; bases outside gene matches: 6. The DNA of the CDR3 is TGCAGCGTTGAAGATTCGGACAGGGACACCTACGAGCAGTACTTC. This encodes CSVEDSDRDTYEQYF.

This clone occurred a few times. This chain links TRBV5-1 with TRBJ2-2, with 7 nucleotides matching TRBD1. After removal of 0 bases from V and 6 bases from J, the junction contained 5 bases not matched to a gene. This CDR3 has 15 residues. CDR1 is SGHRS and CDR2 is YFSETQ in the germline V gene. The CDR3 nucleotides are TGCGCCAGCAGCTTGGTGGCAGGGGGATCCGGGGAGCTGTTTTTT. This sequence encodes CASSLVAGGSGELFF.

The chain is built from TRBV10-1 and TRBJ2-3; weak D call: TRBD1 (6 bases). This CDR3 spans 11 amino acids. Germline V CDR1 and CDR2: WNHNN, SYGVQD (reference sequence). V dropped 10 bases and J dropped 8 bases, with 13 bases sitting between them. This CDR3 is CANALGGTQYF. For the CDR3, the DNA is TGCGCCAACGCGCTAGGGGGTACGCAGTATTTT.

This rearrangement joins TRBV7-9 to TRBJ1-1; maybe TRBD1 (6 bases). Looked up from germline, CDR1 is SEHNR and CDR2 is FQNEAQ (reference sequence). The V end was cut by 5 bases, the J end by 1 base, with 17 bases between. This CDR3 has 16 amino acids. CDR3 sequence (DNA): TGTGCCAGCAGCCACCTTCCGGGACAAAAGAACACTGAAGCTTTCTTT. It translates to CASSHLPGQKNTEAFF.

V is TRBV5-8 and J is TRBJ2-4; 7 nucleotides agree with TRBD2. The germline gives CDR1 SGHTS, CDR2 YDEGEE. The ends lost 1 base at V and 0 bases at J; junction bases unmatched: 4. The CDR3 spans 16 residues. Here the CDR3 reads CASSLYSGLAKNIQYF. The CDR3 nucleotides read TGTGCCAGCAGCTTGTATAGCGGGTTAGCCAAAAACATTCAGTACTTC.

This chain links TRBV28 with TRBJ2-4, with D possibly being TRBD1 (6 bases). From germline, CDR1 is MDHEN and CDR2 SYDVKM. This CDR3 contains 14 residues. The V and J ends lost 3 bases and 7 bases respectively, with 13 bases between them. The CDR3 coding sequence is TGTGCCAGCAGTTTGGGGACAAGGGCCAACATTCAGTACTTC. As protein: CASSLGTRANIQYF. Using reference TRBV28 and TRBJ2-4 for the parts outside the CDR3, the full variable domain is DVKVTQSSRYLVKRTGEKVFLECVQDMDHENMFWYRQDPGLGLRLIYFSYDVKMKEKGDIPEGYSVSREKKERFSLILESASTNQTSMYLCASSLGTRANIQYFGAGTRLSVL.

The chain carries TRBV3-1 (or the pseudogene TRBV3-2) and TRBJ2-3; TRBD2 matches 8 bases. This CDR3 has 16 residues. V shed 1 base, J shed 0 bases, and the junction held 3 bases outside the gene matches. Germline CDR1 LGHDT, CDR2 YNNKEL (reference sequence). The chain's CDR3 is CASSQGAGVSTDTQYF. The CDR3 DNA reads TGTGCCAGCAGCCAAGGAGCGGGGGTTAGCACAGATACGCAGTATTTT.

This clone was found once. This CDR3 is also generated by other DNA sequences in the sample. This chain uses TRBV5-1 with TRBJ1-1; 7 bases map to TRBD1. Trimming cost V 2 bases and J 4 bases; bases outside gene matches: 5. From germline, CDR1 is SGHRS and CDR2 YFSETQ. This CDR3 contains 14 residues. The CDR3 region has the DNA TGCGCCAGCAGCTTCGACAGGGTTGGCACTGAAGCTTTCTTT. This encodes CASSFDRVGTEAFF.

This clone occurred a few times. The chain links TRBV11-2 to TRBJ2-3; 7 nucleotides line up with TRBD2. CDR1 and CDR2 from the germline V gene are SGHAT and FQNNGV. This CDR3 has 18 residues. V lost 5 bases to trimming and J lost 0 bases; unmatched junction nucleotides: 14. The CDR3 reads CASSPTRGSGRSTDTQYF. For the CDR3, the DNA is TGTGCCAGCAGCCCAACCCGGGGTAGCGGGCGCAGCACAGATACGCAGTATTTT.